The 20 T cell receptor beta chains below come from one sample, sequenced in a study of identical twins. Using its own MiXCR run on the 5' RACE reads, TCRdb lists one record per CDR3 protein. The sample shows hundreds of thousands of distinct CDR3 sequences, approximately 13% of them seen only once. The same data also contributed to another study, on yellow fever vaccine responses in identical twins.

The sequenced sample consisted of PBMCs. These TCRs come from a woman younger than 35 in good health.

This rearrangement joins TRBV18 to TRBJ2-7, with D maybe TRBD1 (6 bases). Looked up from germline, CDR1 is KGHSH and CDR2 is LQKENI. The CDR3 length is 14 residues. V shed 2 bases and J shed 3 bases, with 11 bases lying between them. The CDR3 region is CASSPSGTLYEQYV. The CDR3 nucleotides are TGTGCCAGCTCACCATCCGGGACACTCTACGAGCAGTACGTC.

This chain joins TRBV20-1 and TRBJ1-5; tentatively, D is TRBD1 (6 bases). The CDR3 is made up of 15 amino acids. The germline V gene has CDR1 DFQATT and CDR2 SNEGSKA (reference sequence). Trimming pared 3 bases from V and 4 bases from J, leaving 16 bases between. The CDR3 reads CSARPDRRGNQPQHF. For the CDR3, the DNA is TGCAGTGCTAGGCCTGACAGGAGGGGGAATCAGCCCCAGCATTTT.

This clonotype appeared a few times. The chain joins TRBV28 to TRBJ2-4; TRBD2 might be the D (5 bases). The CDR3 totals 16 residues. Trimming took off 6 bases at V and 3 bases at J, with 18 bases between the two ends. Germline CDR1 reads MDHEN; CDR2 reads SYDVKM. CDR3 DNA sequence: TGTGCCAGCAGCCTCCTTAACCTAGAGGGCAAAAACATTCAGTACTTC. As protein: CASSLLNLEGKNIQYF.

This clonotype was seen only a few times. The chain couples TRBV2 to TRBJ2-1, with a weak D call TRBD2 (5 bases). The V gene's germline CDR1 is SNHLY and CDR2 FYNNEI. This CDR3 is built from 15 residues. The germline V and J ends were trimmed by 6 bases and 4 bases, with 16 bases remaining between them. CDR3 nucleotide sequence: TGTGCCAGCAGCGCACTAGAACGGTTGTACAATGAGCAGTTCTTC. It yields the protein CASSALERLYNEQFF.

In this sample, this clonotype turned up a few times. The CDR3 loop reads CASTGNSWGEQYV. As DNA, the CDR3 is TGTGCCAGCACAGGAAATAGTTGGGGTGAGCAGTACGTC. The rearrangement joins TRBV2 to TRBJ2-7; no clear D gene. Trimming took 7 bases from V and 7 from J, leaving 17 bases between them. Germline CDR1 is SNHLY and CDR2 is FYNNEI. The CDR3 has 13 residues.

This clonotype has ten or more counts. V and J are TRBV12-3 or TRBV12-4 and TRBJ2-1, with TRBD2 matching over 9 bases. J lost 9 bases, V lost 6 bases, and 9 bases had no gene match. The CDR3 sequence is 14 residues long. The DNA of the CDR3 is TGTGCCAGCAGCGATCCGGGACTAGCTGCTGAGCAGTTCTTC. Protein sequence: CASSDPGLAAEQFF.

Only a few counts were recorded for this clonotype. The J gene is TRBJ2-1, the V gene TRBV11-2, with D hard to call. The CDR3 has 16 residues. Germline lookup yields CDR1 SGHAT and CDR2 FQNNGV. Trimming took 5 bases from V and 4 from J, leaving 18 bases between them. Here the CDR3 DNA reads TGTGCCAGCAGCCCTTCTCTAGTAAACCAGTACAATGAGCAGTTCTTC. Amino acid sequence: CASSPSLVNQYNEQFF.

This chain links TRBV28 with TRBJ2-1, with D possibly being TRBD2 (5 bases). V gave up 6 bases and J gave up 5 bases, with 17 bases separating them. The germline gives CDR1 MDHEN, CDR2 SYDVKM. This CDR3 region has 15 residues. The CDR3 is CASRSTGIVHNEQFF. DNA of the CDR3: TGTGCCAGCAGGTCGACCGGGATTGTCCACAATGAGCAGTTCTTC.

This clonotype was observed a handful of times. The rearrangement joins TRBV20-1 to TRBJ2-7, with TRBD1 matching 10 bases. V was pared by 4 bases and J by 3 bases, with 6 bases of the junction left unmatched. The CDR3 loop spans 14 amino acids. Germline CDR1 reads DFQATT; CDR2 reads SNEGSKA (reference sequence). CDR3 DNA: TGCAGTGCTACCCGGGACAGGGGAATCTACGAGCAGTACGTC. Its protein is CSATRDRGIYEQYV.

This clonotype was detected only a few times. The chain is built from TRBV5-5 and TRBJ1-1; no reliable D call. There are 15 residues in the CDR3. V lost 0 bases and J 1 base, leaving 10 bases between the germline ends. Germline CDR1 is SGHKS and CDR2 is YYEKEE (reference sequence). The CDR3 loop is CASSLAGFANTEAFF. For the CDR3, the DNA is TGTGCCAGCAGCTTGGCGGGGTTCGCGAACACTGAAGCTTTCTTT.

The chain combines TRBV3-1 with TRBJ1-3, with D unresolved. V gave up 1 base and J gave up 4 bases, with 8 bases separating them. This CDR3 contains 14 residues. The germline V gene encodes CDR1 LGHDT and CDR2 YNNKEL (reference sequence). CDR3 DNA: TGTGCCAGCAGCCAAGGGTCACCCGGAAACACCATATATTTT. It translates to CASSQGSPGNTIYF.

In the case of this clonotype: Relative to the germline gene, one junction end is altered; a read error may explain this. The chain employs TRBV5-1 and TRBJ1-1, with TRBD1 as a possible D gene (6 bases). Germline V gives CDR1 SGHRS, CDR2 YFSETQ. CDR3 size: 13 residues. CDR3 residues: CASSFTGNTEVFF. For the CDR3, the DNA is TGCGCCAGCAGCTTTACAGGGAACACTGAAGTTTTCTTT.

This clonotype was picked up a small number of times. This chain uses TRBV5-1 with TRBJ2-7; maybe TRBD1 (7 bases). The germline CDR1 and CDR2 sequences are SGHRS and YFSETQ. This CDR3 region has 14 residues. V was trimmed by 8 bases and J by 0 bases, leaving 15 bases between them. In nucleotides, the CDR3 is TGCGCCAGGCGGGGACAGTCGAGCTCCTACGAGCAGTACGTC. It encodes CARRGQSSSYEQYV.

This clonotype was seen a handful of times. CDR3 nucleotides: TGTGCCAGTACCCCCCCGGGACTAGCTCTGGTCGGGGAGCTGTTTTTT. Encoded protein: CASTPPGLALVGELFF. V is TRBV19 and J is TRBJ2-2, with 9 bases fitting TRBD2. J was trimmed by 7 bases and V by 7 bases; bases with no gene match: 13. Germline loops: CDR1 LNHDA, CDR2 SQIVND (reference sequence). This CDR3 region has 16 residues.

The sample holds a few counts of this clonotype. V usage is TRBV6-1 and J usage is TRBJ2-1; possibly TRBD2 for D (7 bases). Germline CDR1 MNHNS, CDR2 SASEGT. V was shortened by 0 bases and J by 5 bases, with 14 bases between the two germline ends. The CDR3 totals 16 residues. CDR3 amino acids: CASSEAIGGGNNEQFF. In nucleotides, the CDR3 is TGTGCCAGCAGTGAAGCTATAGGGGGAGGGAACAATGAGCAGTTCTTC.

The CDR3 protein is CASSLAGGPETEAFF. CDR3 DNA: TGTGCCAGCAGCTTAGCGGGGGGGCCGGAGACTGAAGCTTTCTTT. V and J are TRBV11-1 and TRBJ1-1; tentatively, D is TRBD1 (6 bases). The CDR3 runs 15 residues. Trimming took 0 bases from V and 5 from J, leaving 13 bases between them. CDR1 and CDR2 (germline): SGHAT, FQDESV (reference sequence).

The rearrangement links TRBV9 to TRBJ2-7; tentatively, D is TRBD2 (5 bases). Germline CDR1 reads SGDLS; CDR2 reads YYNGEE. Trimming took off 0 bases at V and 9 bases at J, with 19 bases between the two ends. The CDR3 is made up of 15 amino acids. This CDR3 is CASSVATATYEGQYF. CDR3 in DNA: TGTGCCAGCAGCGTAGCAACAGCCACTTACGAGGGGCAGTACTTC.

This clonotype appeared a few times. V is TRBV5-1 and J is TRBJ2-7; possibly TRBD1 or TRBD2 for D (5 bases each). There are 14 residues in the CDR3. CDR1 SGHRS and CDR2 YFSETQ come from the germline V gene. V was shortened by 0 bases and J by 7 bases, with 14 bases between the two germline ends. DNA for the CDR3: TGCGCCAGCAGCTTGGAGCGAGGGACCGAAGAGCAGTACTTC. Translated, it gives CASSLERGTEEQYF.

The chain recombines TRBV3-1 with TRBJ1-2; D not certain. V lost 0 bases, J lost 2 bases, and 7 bases lay in between. CDR1 LGHDT and CDR2 YNNKEL come from the germline V gene (reference sequence). The CDR3 spans 14 residues. The CDR3: CASSQDYGNYGYTF. For the CDR3, the DNA is TGTGCCAGCAGCCAAGATTACGGCAACTATGGCTACACCTTC.

For the CDR3, the DNA is TGTGCCACCGGGACTTTTCAAAAAACCACAGATACGCAGTATTTT. It specifies CATGTFQKTTDTQYF. This chain connects TRBV15 to TRBJ2-3; tentative D call: TRBD2 (6 bases). V lost 8 bases and J 2 bases, leaving 17 bases between the germline ends. Looked up from germline, CDR1 is LNHNV and CDR2 is YYDKDF (reference sequence). The CDR3 contains 15 residues.